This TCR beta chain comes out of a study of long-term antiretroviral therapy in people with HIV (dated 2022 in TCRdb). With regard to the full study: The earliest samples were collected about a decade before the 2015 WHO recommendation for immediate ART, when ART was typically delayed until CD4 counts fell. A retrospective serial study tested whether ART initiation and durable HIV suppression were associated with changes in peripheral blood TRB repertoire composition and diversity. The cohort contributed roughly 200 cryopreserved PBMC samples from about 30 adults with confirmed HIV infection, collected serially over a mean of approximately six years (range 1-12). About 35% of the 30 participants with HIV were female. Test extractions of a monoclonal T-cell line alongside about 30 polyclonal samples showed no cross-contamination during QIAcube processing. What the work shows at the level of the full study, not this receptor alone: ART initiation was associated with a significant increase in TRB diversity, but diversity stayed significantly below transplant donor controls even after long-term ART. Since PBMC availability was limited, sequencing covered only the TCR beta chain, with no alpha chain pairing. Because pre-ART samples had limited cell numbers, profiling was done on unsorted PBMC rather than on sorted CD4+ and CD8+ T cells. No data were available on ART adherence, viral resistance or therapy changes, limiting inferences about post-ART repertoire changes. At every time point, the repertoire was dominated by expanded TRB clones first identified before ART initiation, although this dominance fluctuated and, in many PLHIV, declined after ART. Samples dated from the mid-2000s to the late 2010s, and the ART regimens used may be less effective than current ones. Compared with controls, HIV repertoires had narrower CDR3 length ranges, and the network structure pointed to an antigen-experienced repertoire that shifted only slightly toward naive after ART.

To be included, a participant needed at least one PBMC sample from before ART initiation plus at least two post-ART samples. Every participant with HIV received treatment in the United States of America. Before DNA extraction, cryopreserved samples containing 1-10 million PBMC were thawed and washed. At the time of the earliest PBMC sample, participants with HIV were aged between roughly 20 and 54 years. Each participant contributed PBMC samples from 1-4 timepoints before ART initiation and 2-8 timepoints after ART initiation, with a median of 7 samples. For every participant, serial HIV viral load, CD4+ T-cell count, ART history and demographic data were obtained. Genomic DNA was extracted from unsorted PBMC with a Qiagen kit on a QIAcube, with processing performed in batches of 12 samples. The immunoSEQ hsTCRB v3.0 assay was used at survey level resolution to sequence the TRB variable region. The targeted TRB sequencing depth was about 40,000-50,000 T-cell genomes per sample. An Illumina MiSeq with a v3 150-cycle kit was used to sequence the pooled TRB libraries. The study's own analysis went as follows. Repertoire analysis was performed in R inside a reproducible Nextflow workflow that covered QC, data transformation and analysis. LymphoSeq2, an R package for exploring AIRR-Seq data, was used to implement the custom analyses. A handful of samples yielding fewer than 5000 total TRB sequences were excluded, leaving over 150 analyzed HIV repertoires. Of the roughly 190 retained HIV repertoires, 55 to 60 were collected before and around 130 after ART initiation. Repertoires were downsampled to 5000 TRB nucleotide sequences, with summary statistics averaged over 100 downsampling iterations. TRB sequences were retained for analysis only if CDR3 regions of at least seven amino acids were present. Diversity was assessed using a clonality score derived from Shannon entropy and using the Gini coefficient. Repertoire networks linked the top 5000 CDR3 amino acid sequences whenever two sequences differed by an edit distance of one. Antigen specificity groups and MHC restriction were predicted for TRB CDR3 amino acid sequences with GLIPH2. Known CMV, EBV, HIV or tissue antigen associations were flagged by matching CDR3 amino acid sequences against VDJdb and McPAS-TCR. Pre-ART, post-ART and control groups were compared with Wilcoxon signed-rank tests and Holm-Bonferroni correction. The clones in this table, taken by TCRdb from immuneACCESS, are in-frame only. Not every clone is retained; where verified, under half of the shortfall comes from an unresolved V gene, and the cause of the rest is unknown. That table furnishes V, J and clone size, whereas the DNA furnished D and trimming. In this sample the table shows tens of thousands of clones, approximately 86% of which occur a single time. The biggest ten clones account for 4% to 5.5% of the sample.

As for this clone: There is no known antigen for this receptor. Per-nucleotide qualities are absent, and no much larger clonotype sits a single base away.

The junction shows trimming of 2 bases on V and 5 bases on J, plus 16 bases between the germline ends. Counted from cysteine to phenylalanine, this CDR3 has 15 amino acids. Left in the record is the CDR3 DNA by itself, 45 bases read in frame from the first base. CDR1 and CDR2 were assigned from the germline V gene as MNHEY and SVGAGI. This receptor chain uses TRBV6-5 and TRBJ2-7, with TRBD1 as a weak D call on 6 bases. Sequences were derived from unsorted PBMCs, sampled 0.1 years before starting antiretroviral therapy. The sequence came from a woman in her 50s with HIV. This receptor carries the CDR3 CASSYPILNRDEQYF. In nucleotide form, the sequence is TGTGCCAGCAGTTACCCGATACTCAACAGGGACGAGCAGTACTTC.